The entry below describes one T cell receptor beta chain. This table comes from immunoSEQ multiplex PCR, and its TCRdb copy is limited to in-frame clones, with some not included. The sample consists of 65,000 to 100,000 clones, around nine tenths of them appearing once. Some second doses came at about 4 weeks and others at about 12 weeks; these were pooled. These data belong to a study of T cell responses to AZD1222 COVID-19 vaccine. V lost 5 bases to trimming and J lost 0 bases; unmatched junction nucleotides: 5. The CDR3 sequence is 17 residues long. CDR1 and CDR2 from the germline V gene are SGHAT and FQNNGV.

The rearrangement links TRBV11-2 to TRBJ1-4; 11 nucleotides line up with TRBD1. The TCR originated in an adult who received the AZD1222 COVID-19 vaccine. This specimen was peripheral blood, taken 28 days after the second AZD1222 dose. The CDR3, as DNA: TGTGCCAGCAGCCCAGGGGGACAGGGGGCAACTAATGAAAAACTGTTTTTT. Protein sequence: CASSPGGQGATNEKLFF.